The rows below give T cell receptor beta chains drawn from one sample of a study of T cells in Graves' hyperthyroidism and ophthalmopathy. TCRdb independently ran MiXCR on the multiplex PCR reads; one entry per CDR3 protein. The data hold a few hundred thousand distinct CDR3 sequences, with approximately 15% observed a single time. Sequenced sample: blood. These receptors all come from a woman aged 40 to 50 with Graves' ophthalmopathy. Both conserved end residues are part of each CDR3. The D gene is left open where the match is weak. The size field is filled for only some rows; it gives once, few, many or a size class.

-	TRBV28	TRBJ2-7	many	TGTGCCAGCAGGAAGGGGCATTCTAACGAGCAGTACTTC	CASRKGHSNEQYF
-	TRBV29-1	TRBJ2-5	few	TGCAGCGTTCGACAGCTACAAGAGACCCAGTACTTC	CSVRQLQETQYF
TRBD2	TRBV11-1	TRBJ2-3	many	TGTGCCAGCAGCTTGTACGGGACTAGGAGTACGCAGTATTTT	CASSLYGTRSTQYF
TRBD1	TRBV7-2	TRBJ2-1	-	TGTGCCAGCAGCTCTAAGGAGTTAAGACAGGGGAACAATGAGCAGTTCTTC	CASSSKELRQGNNEQFF
-	TRBV5-5	TRBJ2-2	few	TGTGCCAGCAGCTTTTGGGACGGCACCGGGGAGCTGTTTTTT	CASSFWDGTGELFF
-	TRBV12-3/TRBV12-4	TRBJ2-2	many	TGTGCCAGCAGTTTATTCTCGGGGTATGGCTTCGTAGAGCTGTTTTTT	CASSLFSGYGFVELFF
-	TRBV12-3/TRBV12-4	TRBJ2-2	many	TGTGCCAGCAGTTTAGAACTCGGGGAGCTGTTTTTT	CASSLELGELFF
TRBD1	TRBV11-2	TRBJ2-3	-	TGTGCCAGCAGCTTCGGAAACAGGGGGGATACGCAGTATTTT	CASSFGNRGDTQYF
-	TRBV12-3/TRBV12-4	TRBJ1-2	many	TGTGCCAGCAGTTCCCCCTCACACAGTAACTATGGCTACACCTTC	CASSSPSHSNYGYTF
-	TRBV6-2/TRBV6-3	TRBJ1-2	many	TGTGCCTGTGGTGTGCTTGGGGTTCCGCGCCGTGGCTACACCTTC	CACGVLGVPRRGYTF
-	TRBV15	TRBJ1-2	many	TGTGCCACCAGCAGAGATGTGGGTGGGGGGTACTATGGCTACACCTTC	CATSRDVGGGYYGYTF
TRBD2	TRBV19	TRBJ2-1	few	TGTGCCAGTAGTACCAGACTAGCGGGGTTGTACAATGAGCAGTTCTTC	CASSTRLAGLYNEQFF
TRBD2	TRBV4-1	TRBJ2-1	few	TGCGCCAGCAGCCAAATTGTGACTAGCGGAGCCTACAATGAGCAGTTCTTC	CASSQIVTSGAYNEQFF
TRBD1	TRBV5-1	TRBJ1-1	-	TGCGCCAGCAGCCCGGGACAGCCTCTGAACACTGAAGCTTTCTTT	CASSPGQPLNTEAFF
TRBD2	TRBV6-1	TRBJ2-7	many	TGTGCCAGCAGTGAACTAGCGGGAGTAAGCGAGCAGTACTTC	CASSELAGVSEQYF
-	TRBV20-1	TRBJ1-3	-	TGCAGTGCTAGAAACCGGGACAAGGGCTCTGGAAACACCATATATTTT	CSARNRDKGSGNTIYF
-	TRBV6-6	TRBJ2-2	many	TGTGCCAGCAGTTACGGGACTCCCGGGGAGCTGTTTTTT	CASSYGTPGELFF
-	TRBV6-5	TRBJ1-1	-	TGTGCCAGCAGTTACTCGTCCAGACCGAACACTGAAGCTTTCTTT	CASSYSSRPNTEAFF
-	TRBV3-1	TRBJ1-5	-	TGTGCCAGCAGCCCCCGCATTGGCAATCAGCCCCAGCATTTT	CASSPRIGNQPQHF
TRBD2	TRBV20-1	TRBJ2-6	-	TGCAGTGCTCCTAGCGGGGGCGCATCCTCTGGGGCCAACGTCCTGACTTTC	CSAPSGGASSGANVLTF
TRBD1	TRBV27	TRBJ1-2	many	TGTGCCAGCAGTTTCAGCAGGGGGAACGGCTACACCTTC	CASSFSRGNGYTF
-	TRBV25-1	TRBJ2-7	many	TGTGCCAGCAGCCAAAACTCCTACGAGCAGTACTTC	CASSQNSYEQYF
TRBD1	TRBV6-4	TRBJ1-2	many	TGTGCCAGCAGTGACGGGACAGCAAATGGCTACACCTTC	CASSDGTANGYTF
-	TRBV28	TRBJ2-5	-	TGTGCCAGCAGTTCGCCGAACGGCAGGCCCCAAGAGACCCAGTACTTC	CASSSPNGRPQETQYF
TRBD2	TRBV27	TRBJ2-7	many	TGTGCCAGCAGTACGCTGCGGGCGGGAGAGGCCTACGAGCAGTACTTC	CASSTLRAGEAYEQYF
TRBD2	TRBV6-1	TRBJ2-7	many	TGTGCCAGCAGTCGAGGGAGGGGAAGGTACGAGCAGTACTTC	CASSRGRGRYEQYF
-	TRBV3-1	TRBJ2-1	-	TGTGCCAGCAGCCAAGTCGCCAGGGGTATCCACAATGAGCAGTTCTTC	CASSQVARGIHNEQFF
-	TRBV6-2/TRBV6-3	TRBJ2-7	-	TGTGCCAGCAGTGTGATGGGCCTTGGGTCCGAGCAGTACTTC	CASSVMGLGSEQYF
-	TRBV4-1	TRBJ1-5	-	TGCGCCAGCAGCCAGTTCTTAAATCAGCCCCAGCATTTT	CASSQFLNQPQHF